This T cell receptor (beta chain) was retrieved from a study of monozygotic twins with cystic fibrosis. Sequencing was performed with immunoSEQ multiplex PCR; in TCRdb, only in-frame clones are kept and a portion is missing. The repertoire holds roughly 29,000 clones, with over 80% as singletons. For this clone: No antigen is known for it.

Study-wide results and limits: J usage was most co-twin-similar in 8 of 16 pairs, V in 13. Median Simpson clonality of roughly 0.0093 suggested naive T cells predominated.

Sequencing used blood. The TCR originated in a girl aged 2 to 10 with cystic fibrosis.

The chain's CDR3 is CASSFLGLAGGVEQFF. CDR3 bases: TGTGCCAGCAGCTTCTTGGGACTAGCGGGAGGAGTTGAGCAGTTCTTC. The rearrangement links TRBV7-2 to TRBJ2-1, with 15 bases lining up with TRBD2. Germline trimming cut 3 bases from V and 9 bases from J; bases unmatched to any gene: 6. Germline CDR1 is SGHTA and CDR2 is FQGNSA. The CDR3 runs 16 residues.